This is a list of T cell receptor beta chains from one sample in a study of vaccination effects on CD4 cells after COVID-19. Antigens of these TCRs are unknown. Using immunoSEQ multiplex PCR, the repertoire was profiled, and TCRdb retains in-frame clones only, with some absent. This sample has 15,000 to 20,000 clones; just over 75% occur once, and the top ten carry under 25%. This specimen consisted of CD4+ T cells from PBMCs cultured with SARS-CoV-2 spike peptides, obtained after COVID-19 vaccination. All receptors come from a human donor who had a prior SARS-CoV-2 infection. The CDR3 runs from the conserved cysteine through the conserved F or W. The D gene is left open where the match is weak. The size of a clone is reported for some rows only, either as once, few or many, or as a class for expanded clones.

TRBJ2-1 TRBD1 TRBV4-2 few CASSQAKTGYNEQFF TGTGCCAGCAGCCAAGCAAAGACAGGGTACAATGAGCAGTTCTTC
TRBJ1-2 - TRBV10-3 - CAISENGETANIEGYTF TGTGCCATCAGTGAGAACGGGGAGACAGCCAATATTGAGGGCTACACCTTC
TRBJ2-7 - TRBV2 - CASSEDLSPSREQYF TGTGCCAGCAGTGAAGACCTATCCCCTTCTCGCGAGCAGTACTTC
TRBJ2-1 - TRBV12-3/TRBV12-4 - CASSLVRLGQFF TGTGCCAGCAGTTTGGTTAGGTTAGGGCAGTTCTTC
TRBJ2-3 TRBD2 TRBV2 - CATKRTTSGPDTQYF TGTGCCACCAAGAGGACGACTAGCGGGCCAGATACGCAGTATTTT
TRBJ2-3 - TRBV2 few CASSDERVNTQYF TGTGCCAGCAGTGACGAGAGGGTGAATACGCAGTATTTT
TRBJ1-2 TRBD1 TRBV7-8 few CASSSSSQGAGGYTF TGTGCCAGCAGCTCATCGTCACAGGGGGCTGGGGGCTACACCTTC
TRBJ2-3 TRBD2 TRBV2 - CASRVIAGSTDTQYF TGTGCCAGCAGAGTAATAGCGGGAAGCACAGATACGCAGTATTTT
TRBJ1-1 - TRBV7-2 - CASSLALGEVGEAFF TGTGCCAGCAGCTTAGCGCTGGGGGAAGTGGGTGAAGCTTTCTTT
TRBJ2-7 - TRBV11-1 - CASSLGNNPRAYEQYF TGTGCCAGCAGCTTAGGAAACAACCCGAGGGCCTACGAGCAGTACTTC
TRBJ1-1 - TRBV19 - CASAEGLDTEAFF TGTGCCAGTGCGGAGGGTTTGGACACTGAAGCTTTCTTT
TRBJ1-1 TRBD1 TRBV2 - CASRGEQGFGTEAFF TGTGCCAGCAGGGGTGAACAGGGGTTTGGGACTGAAGCTTTCTTT
TRBJ1-2 - TRBV5-1 - CASSLEDSANYGYTF TGCGCCAGCAGCTTGGAGGATTCCGCTAACTATGGCTACACCTTC
TRBJ1-3 - TRBV15 few CATSTRSGGTGNTIYF TGTGCCACCAGCACACGATCGGGGGGTACTGGAAACACCATATATTTT
TRBJ2-3 - TRBV6-2/TRBV6-3 few CASSHGLKDTQYF TGTGCCAGCAGTCATGGGCTGAAAGATACGCAGTATTTT
TRBJ2-2 - TRBV7-9 - CASSLGRRVTGELFF TGTGCCAGCAGCCTCGGGCGCAGGGTAACCGGGGAGCTGTTTTTT
TRBJ1-4 - TRBV7-2 - CASSLGLVGGGEKLFF TGTGCCAGCAGCTTAGGGCTCGTAGGGGGTGGAGAAAAACTGTTTTTT
TRBJ2-3 TRBD2 TRBV6-1 - CASSESLSGYTDTQYF TGTGCCAGCAGTGAATCCCTTAGCGGGTACACAGATACGCAGTATTTT
TRBJ2-3 - TRBV4-2 - CASSQVGRQRPSTDTQYF TGTGCCAGCAGCCAAGTAGGGCGCCAAAGACCTAGCACAGATACGCAGTATTTT
TRBJ2-6 - TRBV9 - CASSMLGFGANVLTF TGTGCCAGCAGCATGTTGGGATTTGGGGCCAACGTCCTGACTTTC
TRBJ2-7 TRBD2 TRBV11-3 - CASSHGGLAGSYEQYF TGTGCCAGCAGCCATGGGGGACTAGCGGGCTCCTACGAGCAGTACTTC
TRBJ2-3 TRBD2 TRBV7-2 - CASSLGLAPDTQYF TGTGCCAGCAGCTTAGGACTAGCCCCAGATACGCAGTATTTT
TRBJ1-4 TRBD1 TRBV5-8 - CASSPGTGREKLFF TGTGCCAGCAGCCCTGGGACAGGGAGGGAAAAACTGTTTTTT
TRBJ2-3 - TRBV5-1 - CASSSGSADTQYF TGCGCCAGCAGCTCCGGGAGCGCAGATACGCAGTATTTT
TRBJ2-7 - TRBV19 - CASKAAGRNEQYF TGTGCCAGTAAAGCGGCAGGGAGAAACGAGCAGTACTTC
TRBJ1-2 TRBD1 TRBV19 - CASSRGTGKDLDGYTF TGTGCCAGTAGTAGGGGGACAGGAAAGGACCTCGATGGCTACACCTTC
TRBJ2-5 - TRBV5-1 - CASSLGSQETQYF TGCGCCAGCAGCTTGGGGTCGCAAGAGACCCAGTACTTC
TRBJ2-4 - TRBV18 - CASSPPVAKNIQYF TGTGCCAGCTCACCACCGGTAGCCAAAAACATTCAGTACTTC
TRBJ2-7 - TRBV7-2 - CASSLHGSSYEQYF TGTGCCAGCAGCTTACACGGGAGCTCCTACGAGCAGTACTTC
TRBJ2-5 TRBD2 TRBV19 - CASSTRTSGQETQYF TGTGCCAGTAGTACAAGGACTAGCGGCCAAGAGACCCAGTACTTC
TRBJ2-7 - TRBV3-1/TRBV3-2 - CASSTRKGGYEQYF TGTGCCAGCAGCACCAGAAAGGGAGGATACGAGCAGTACTTC
TRBJ2-5 - TRBV3-1/TRBV3-2 few CASSQRGRGTQYF TGTGCCAGCAGCCAGCGGGGTCGCGGGACCCAGTACTTC
TRBJ2-4 - TRBV9 - CASSPPGTKGTDLAKNIQYF TGTGCCAGCAGCCCCCCAGGGACGAAGGGGACTGACTTAGCCAAAAACATTCAGTACTTC
TRBJ1-1 - TRBV2 - CASTIAPRTGVFF TGTGCCAGCACCATAGCCCCTAGGACGGGGGTTTTCTTT
TRBJ1-4 - TRBV2 - CASSNREGHEKLFF TGTGCCAGCAGTAACAGGGAGGGGCATGAAAAACTGTTTTTT
TRBJ1-1 - TRBV29-1 - CSGQVTEAFF TGCAGCGGGCAGGTCACTGAAGCTTTCTTT
TRBJ2-7 - TRBV7-9 - CASSLGGGPYEQYF TGTGCCAGCAGTTTGGGGGGGGGCCCCTACGAGCAGTACTTC
TRBJ2-1 - TRBV10-3 once CAIRGGSSGPSSYNEQFF TGTGCCATCAGGGGGGGTTCGTCCGGACCTAGCTCCTACAATGAGCAGTTCTTC
TRBJ2-3 TRBD2 TRBV5-1 - CASSTTSGGADTQYF TGCGCCAGCAGCACAACTAGCGGGGGGGCAGATACGCAGTATTTT
TRBJ2-7 - TRBV5-6 - CASSFRSYEQYF TGTGCCAGCAGCTTCCGCTCCTACGAGCAGTACTTC
TRBJ2-6 - TRBV19 - CASSISRAGANVLTF TGTGCCAGTAGTATTAGTAGGGCTGGGGCCAACGTCCTGACTTTC
TRBJ1-2 TRBD1 TRBV10-1 - CASSPGQDGGYTF TGCGCCAGCAGTCCAGGACAGGACGGGGGCTACACCTTC
TRBJ1-4 TRBD1 TRBV4-3 - CASSPGQGRGNEKLFF TGCGCCAGCAGCCCTGGACAGGGGAGAGGGAATGAAAAACTGTTTTTT
TRBJ2-2 TRBD1 TRBV7-3 - CASSQTGGGPGELFF TGTGCCAGCAGCCAGACAGGGGGCGGTCCCGGGGAGCTGTTTTTT
TRBJ2-7 - TRBV11-2 - CASSLELAQQYF TGTGCCAGCAGCTTAGAATTGGCCCAGCAGTACTTC
TRBJ2-3 - TRBV2 few CASSDVGAEDTQYF TGTGCCAGCAGTGATGTGGGGGCGGAAGATACGCAGTATTTT
TRBJ2-2 TRBD1 TRBV20-1 - CSATDRGRTGELFF TGCAGTGCTACTGACAGGGGGCGGACCGGGGAGCTGTTTTTT
TRBJ1-2 - TRBV30 - CAWSGGHNSGYTF TGTGCCTGGAGTGGGGGACATAATTCTGGCTACACCTTC
TRBJ1-3 - TRBV12-5 few CASGLVNSGNTIYF TGTGCTAGTGGTTTGGTAAACTCTGGAAACACCATATATTTT
TRBJ1-4 - TRBV14 - CASSQVVSEKLFF TGTGCCAGCAGCCAAGTTGTCTCTGAAAAACTGTTTTTT
TRBJ2-3 - TRBV7-2 - CASSLARASDTQYF TGTGCCAGCAGCTTAGCGCGGGCTAGTGATACGCAGTATTTT
TRBJ1-1 TRBD1 TRBV28 - CASSLYGSTGGLNTEAFF TGTGCCAGCAGTTTATATGGCTCGACAGGGGGCCTGAACACTGAAGCTTTCTTT
TRBJ2-1 - TRBV6-5 - CASPEGGASYNEQFF TGTGCCAGCCCTGAGGGGGGGGCCTCCTACAATGAGCAGTTCTTC
TRBJ2-2 TRBD1 TRBV28 few CASSLNAGGGELFF TGTGCCAGCAGTTTAAATGCAGGGGGCGGGGAGCTGTTTTTT
TRBJ2-5 - TRBV5-1 few CASSRDQETQYF TGCGCCAGCAGCCGGGACCAAGAGACCCAGTACTTC
TRBJ2-1 TRBD2 TRBV7-2 - CASSLAGGVGGNEQFF TGTGCCAGCAGCTTAGCGGGAGGAGTGGGGGGGAATGAGCAGTTCTTC
TRBJ1-1 TRBD1 TRBV2 - CASGRQGGTEAFF TGTGCCAGCGGAAGACAGGGAGGGACTGAAGCTTTCTTT